Listed below are T cell receptor beta chains from one sample, sequenced in a study of PD-1 blockade in classical Hodgkin lymphoma. Measured with immunoSEQ multiplex PCR; TCRdb has only the in-frame clones, and not every one. Seen here are just under 30,000 clones, less than 90% observed once, and the top ten hold roughly 2.3%. Sequences were derived from CD4+ T cells from blood, sampled at baseline. The origin of the receptors is a human donor with classical Hodgkin lymphoma. The CDR3 runs from the conserved cysteine through the conserved F or W. The D gene is left open where the match is weak. Not every row has a clone size; where given, it reads once, few, many or a size class.

-,-,TRBV5-4,TRBJ2-5,TGTGCCAGCAGCTTGACAGGGAGCTACCAAGAGACCCAGTACTTC,CASSLTGSYQETQYF
-,-,TRBV29-1,TRBJ2-7,TGCAGCGTTGGAGGGGGGGCGGGAACCCGCTCCTACGAGCAGTACTTC,CSVGGGAGTRSYEQYF
-,-,TRBV23-1,TRBJ1-1,TGCGCCAGCAGTCACACAAGGGGTGAAGCTTTCTTT,CASSHTRGEAFF
TRBD2,-,TRBV7-4,TRBJ2-1,TGTGCCAGCAGCCCTCCCTCAGCGGGAGGTGGCAATGAGCAGTTCTTC,CASSPPSAGGGNEQFF
-,-,TRBV7-7,TRBJ2-7,TGTGCTAGCAGCTTAGAAGTCAGCCACGAGCAGTACTTC,CASSLEVSHEQYF
TRBD1,once,TRBV7-8,TRBJ1-2,TGTGCCAGCAGCCGCCGAGACAGGGGGCTCGGCTATGGCTACACCTTC,CASSRRDRGLGYGYTF
-,-,TRBV4-3,TRBJ2-5,TGCGCCAGCAGCCAAGAGGCTAGCTGGGAGACCCAGTACTTC,CASSQEASWETQYF
TRBD1,-,TRBV18,TRBJ1-4,TGTGCCAGCTCACCAACCCCCCGGGAAGGGGGCGCGGGTGATGAAAAACTGTTTTTT,CASSPTPREGGAGDEKLFF
TRBD2,-,TRBV9,TRBJ2-1,TGTGCCAGCAGCGTAGCCCTTAGCGGGAGCCACAATGAGCAGTTCTTC,CASSVALSGSHNEQFF
TRBD2,-,TRBV27,TRBJ2-3,TGTGCCAGCAGTTTATCGGTGGGGGGTAGCGGGAGTGTTGATACGCAGTATTTT,CASSLSVGGSGSVDTQYF
-,-,TRBV30,TRBJ1-1,TGTGCCTGGAGTGCTGGACAAACTGAAGCTTTCTTT,CAWSAGQTEAFF
TRBD1,-,TRBV5-1,TRBJ1-4,TGCGCCAGCAGCCCCAGACAGGGGTCTAATGAAAAACTGTTTTTT,CASSPRQGSNEKLFF
-,-,TRBV19,TRBJ1-5,TGTGCCAGTATCTCAGGTGTTTCTCGCAATCAGCCCCAGCATTTT,CASISGVSRNQPQHF
-,-,TRBV27,TRBJ2-6,TGTGCCAGCAGCTCACCTCGGGGGTCTTACTCTGGGGCCAACGTCCTGACTTTC,CASSSPRGSYSGANVLTF
-,-,TRBV7-9,TRBJ2-1,TGTGCCAGCAGCCCCCGGGAAGCCTACAATGAGCAGTTCTTC,CASSPREAYNEQFF